This note documents a single TCR beta chain sequence. Its antigen is as yet unknown. The data are from a study of cytomegalovirus exposure and HLA in healthy donors. Study-wide context: HLA-typed donors were the source of 80 million to 90 million unique TCRs, which an early data release held. Study results and limitations: Later on, an analysis tied 15,000 to 20,000 TCR beta sequences to HLA alleles at 0.05 false discovery rate. In an earlier analysis, productive rearrangement rates for most beta V segments clustered near 87% or 30%.

The CDR3 covers 14 residues. V was trimmed by 6 bases and J by 2 bases, leaving 14 bases between them. Germline CDR1 is KGHSH and CDR2 is LQKENI. Vbeta (60) and Jbeta (13) primers were used in the PCR. The assay was immunoSEQ multiplex PCR, and TCRdb's table has in-frame clones only and misses some. The sample has under 300,000 clones, about 80% seen once. Sequencing was done on a sample of PBMCs. The sequence was collected from an older woman in good health and CMV-seropositive. This chain uses TRBV18 with TRBJ2-7; D is perhaps TRBD1 (6 bases). The DNA of the CDR3 is TGTGCCAGCTCCGCGCTAGGGGGACCCTACGAGCAGTACTTC. As protein: CASSALGGPYEQYF.